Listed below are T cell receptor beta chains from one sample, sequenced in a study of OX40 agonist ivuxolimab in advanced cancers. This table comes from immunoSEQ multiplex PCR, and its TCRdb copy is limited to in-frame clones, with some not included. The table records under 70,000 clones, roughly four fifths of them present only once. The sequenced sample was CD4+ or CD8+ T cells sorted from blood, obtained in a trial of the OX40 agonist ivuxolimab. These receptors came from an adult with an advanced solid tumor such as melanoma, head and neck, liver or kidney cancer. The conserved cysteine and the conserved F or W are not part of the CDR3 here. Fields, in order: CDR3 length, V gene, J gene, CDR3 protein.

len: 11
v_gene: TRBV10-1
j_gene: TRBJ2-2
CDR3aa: ASKGRYTGELF

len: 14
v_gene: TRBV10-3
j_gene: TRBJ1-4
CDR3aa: AISELSVQNNEKLF

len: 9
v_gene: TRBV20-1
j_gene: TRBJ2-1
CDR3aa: SAGPVDEQF

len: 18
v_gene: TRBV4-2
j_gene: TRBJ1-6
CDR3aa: ASSQTTSPPGVSYNSPLH

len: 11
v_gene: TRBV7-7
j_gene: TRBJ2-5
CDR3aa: ASSITRSETQY

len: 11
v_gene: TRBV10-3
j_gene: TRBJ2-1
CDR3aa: AISPRAGYEQF

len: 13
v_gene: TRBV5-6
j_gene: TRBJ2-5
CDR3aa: ASSLDLGAQETQY

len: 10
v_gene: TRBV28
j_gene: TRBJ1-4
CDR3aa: ASSDFREKLF

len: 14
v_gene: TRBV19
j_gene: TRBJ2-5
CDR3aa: ASSNGQASFQETQY

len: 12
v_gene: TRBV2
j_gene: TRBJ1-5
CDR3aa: ASSEMSSNQPQH

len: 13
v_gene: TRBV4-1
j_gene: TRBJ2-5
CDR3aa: ASSRLGGTQETQY

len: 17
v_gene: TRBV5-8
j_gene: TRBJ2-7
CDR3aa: ASSLLTGLQGRLEYEQY

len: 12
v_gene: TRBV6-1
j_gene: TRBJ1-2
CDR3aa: ASSDGGTGYGYT

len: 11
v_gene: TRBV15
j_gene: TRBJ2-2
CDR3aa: ATGTGGTGELF

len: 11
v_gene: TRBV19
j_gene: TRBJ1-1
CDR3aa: ASSTRQGTEAF

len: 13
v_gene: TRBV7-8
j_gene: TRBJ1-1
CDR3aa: ASSRQGAGNTEAF

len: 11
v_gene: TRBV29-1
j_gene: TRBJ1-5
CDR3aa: SASGGVNQPQH

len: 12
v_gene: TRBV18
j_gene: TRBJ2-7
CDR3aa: ASSPRQTAYEQY

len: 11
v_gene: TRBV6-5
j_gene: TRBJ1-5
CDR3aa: ASLATGYQPQH

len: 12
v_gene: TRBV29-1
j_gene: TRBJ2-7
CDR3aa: SVEKAGASYEQY

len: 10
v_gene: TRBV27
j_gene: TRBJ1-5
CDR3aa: ASRVLGQPQH

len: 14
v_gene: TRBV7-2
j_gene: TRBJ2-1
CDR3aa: ASSLHRDLSINEQF

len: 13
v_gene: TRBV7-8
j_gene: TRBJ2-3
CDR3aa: ASSIEQRTTDTQY

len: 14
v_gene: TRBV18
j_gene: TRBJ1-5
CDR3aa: ASSPAGQNSNQPQH

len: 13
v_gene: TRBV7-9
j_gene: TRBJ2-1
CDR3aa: ASSFAGLAYNEQF

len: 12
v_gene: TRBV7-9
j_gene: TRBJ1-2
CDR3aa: ASSPGQGNYGYT

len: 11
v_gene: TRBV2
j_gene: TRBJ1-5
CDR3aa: ASRQEGNQPQH